These T cell receptor beta chains were read from a single sample in a study of shared clonotypes between healthy human individuals. TCRdb keeps only in-frame clones here, not all; method: immunoSEQ multiplex PCR. The sample holds around 2.1 million clones; around 95% are singletons and the top ten take roughly 0.13%. The source material was naive CD4+ T cells sorted from blood. All receptors derive from a man between 18 and 35 years old in good health. CDR3s include the opening cysteine and the closing phenylalanine or tryptophan. The D gene is left open where the match is weak. Clone size is given for some rows only: seen once, a few or many times, or a class if the clone is expanded.

TRBJ1-4,TRBD1,.,TRBV7-9,CASSPGQGEEKLFF,TGTGCCAGCAGCCCTGGACAGGGAGAAGAAAAACTGTTTTTT
TRBJ1-2,.,.,TRBV5-1,CASSLGERAYGYTF,TGCGCCAGCAGCTTAGGCGAGAGGGCCTATGGCTACACCTTC
TRBJ2-7,TRBD2,.,TRBV27,CASRRQAGGFYEQYF,TGTGCCAGCAGAAGACAAGCGGGGGGGTTTTACGAGCAGTACTTC
TRBJ1-6,TRBD1,.,TRBV5-6,CASSLGQGAPLHF,TGTGCCAGCAGCTTGGGACAGGGGGCACCCCTCCACTTT
TRBJ2-7,.,.,TRBV28,CASSPSRRSYEQYF,TGTGCCAGCAGTCCCTCGCGGAGATCCTACGAGCAGTACTTC
TRBJ1-4,.,.,TRBV7-6,CASSLGGGAGEKLFF,TGTGCCAGCAGCTTAGGGGGGGGTGCGGGTGAAAAACTGTTTTTT
TRBJ1-2,.,.,TRBV29-1,CSVEDPGSHLGGYTF,TGCAGCGTTGAAGACCCCGGGTCCCACTTGGGGGGCTACACCTTC
TRBJ2-4,.,.,TRBV6-5,CASKEAKNIQYF,TGTGCCAGCAAAGAAGCCAAAAACATTCAGTACTTC
TRBJ1-1,.,.,TRBV7-9,CASLQGGGTEAFF,TGTGCCAGCCTACAGGGCGGGGGCACTGAAGCTTTCTTT
TRBJ1-2,TRBD1,.,TRBV28,CASRAGQGFYGYTF,TGTGCCAGCAGAGCGGGACAGGGGTTCTATGGCTACACCTTC
TRBJ1-1,TRBD1,.,TRBV7-9,CASSLTGVPEAFF,TGTGCCAGCAGCCTTACAGGGGTACCTGAAGCTTTCTTT
TRBJ2-3,.,.,TRBV9,CASSAGRPIATDTQYF,TGTGCCAGCAGCGCCGGGAGACCCATCGCCACAGATACGCAGTATTTT
TRBJ1-1,.,few,TRBV5-1,CASSLLSGRYPEAFF,TGCGCCAGCAGCTTGTTATCAGGTCGTTATCCTGAAGCTTTCTTT
TRBJ1-1,TRBD1,.,TRBV28,CASSEPGQGGRIRQNTEAFF,TGTGCCAGCAGTGAACCGGGACAGGGGGGGCGTATCCGTCAGAACACTGAAGCTTTCTTT
TRBJ1-3,TRBD1,.,TRBV6-5,CASSRRGPGNTIYF,TGTGCCAGCAGTCGCAGGGGGCCTGGAAACACCATATATTTT
TRBJ2-5,.,.,TRBV11-2,CASSQPYQGVETQYF,TGTGCCAGCAGCCAACCATATCAGGGAGTAGAGACCCAGTACTTC
TRBJ2-5,TRBD2,.,TRBV9,CASSVAGGKETQYF,TGTGCCAGCAGCGTAGCGGGAGGGAAAGAGACCCAGTACTTC
TRBJ2-3,TRBD2,.,TRBV13,CASSPSGSVAKDTQYF,TGTGCCAGCAGCCCTAGCGGGAGTGTGGCAAAGGATACGCAGTATTTT
TRBJ1-2,.,.,TRBV6-1,CASSEGIGAGYGYTF,TGTGCCAGCAGTGAAGGGATAGGGGCGGGCTATGGCTACACCTTC
TRBJ2-1,.,once,TRBV7-8,CASSLVDSLREQFF,TGTGCCAGCAGCTTAGTTGACAGCCTACGCGAGCAGTTCTTC
TRBJ2-7,.,.,TRBV10-3,CAISEYEQTPYEQYF,TGTGCCATCAGTGAGTACGAACAGACCCCCTACGAGCAGTACTTC
TRBJ1-3,.,.,TRBV30,CAWSVLGSHSGNTIYF,TGTGCCTGGAGTGTACTGGGCAGTCACTCTGGAAACACCATATATTTT
TRBJ1-1,.,.,TRBV7-9,CASSLADEAFF,TGTGCCAGCAGCTTAGCGGATGAAGCTTTCTTT
TRBJ2-7,.,.,TRBV7-2,CASSLAVTVSSEQYF,TGTGCCAGCAGCTTAGCGGTGACAGTGAGTAGCGAGCAGTACTTC
TRBJ2-2,.,once,TRBV7-2,CASGPRGVDGELFF,TGTGCCAGCGGGCCCCGGGGCGTGGACGGGGAGCTGTTTTTT
TRBJ2-7,.,.,TRBV2,CASSKEDGWKYEQYF,TGTGCCAGCAGTAAAGAGGACGGTTGGAAATACGAGCAGTACTTC
TRBJ2-7,.,.,TRBV7-9,CASRPRQGGNSYEQYF,TGTGCCAGCAGACCCAGACAGGGAGGGAACTCCTACGAGCAGTACTTC
TRBJ2-4,TRBD2,.,TRBV4-3,CASSQTTSGVAKNIQYF,TGCGCCAGCAGCCAAACGACTAGCGGGGTAGCCAAAAACATTCAGTACTTC
TRBJ1-1,TRBD1,.,TRBV5-1,CASRQGALNTEAFF,TGCGCCAGCAGACAGGGGGCGCTGAACACTGAAGCTTTCTTT
TRBJ2-5,.,.,TRBV5-6,CASSSTGKTETQYF,TGTGCCAGCAGCTCGACAGGCAAGACGGAGACCCAGTACTTC